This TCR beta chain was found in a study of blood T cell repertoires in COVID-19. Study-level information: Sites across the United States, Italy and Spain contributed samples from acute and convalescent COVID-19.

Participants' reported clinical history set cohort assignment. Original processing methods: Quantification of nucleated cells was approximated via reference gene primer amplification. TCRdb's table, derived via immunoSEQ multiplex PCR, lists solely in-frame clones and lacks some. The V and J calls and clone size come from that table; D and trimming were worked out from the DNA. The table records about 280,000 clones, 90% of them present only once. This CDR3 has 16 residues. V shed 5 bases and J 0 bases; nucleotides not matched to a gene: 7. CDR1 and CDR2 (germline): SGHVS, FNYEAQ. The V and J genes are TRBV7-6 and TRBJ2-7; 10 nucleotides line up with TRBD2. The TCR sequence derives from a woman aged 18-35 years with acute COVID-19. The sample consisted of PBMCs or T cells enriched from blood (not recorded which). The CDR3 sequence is CASSPGTSESSYEQYF. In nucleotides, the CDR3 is TGTGCCAGCAGCCCAGGGACTAGCGAGAGCTCCTACGAGCAGTACTTC.